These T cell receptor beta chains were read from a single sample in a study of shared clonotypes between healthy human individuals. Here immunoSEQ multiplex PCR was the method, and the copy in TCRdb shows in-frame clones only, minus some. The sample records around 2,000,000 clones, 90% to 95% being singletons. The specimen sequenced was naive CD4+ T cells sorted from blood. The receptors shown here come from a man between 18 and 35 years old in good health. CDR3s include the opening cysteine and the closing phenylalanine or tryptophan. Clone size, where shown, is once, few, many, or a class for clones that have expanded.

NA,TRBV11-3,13,CASSVAGGNEQFF
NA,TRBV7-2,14,CASSFFVSNQPQHF
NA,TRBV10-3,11,CAISGDYEQYF
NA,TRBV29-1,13,CSVSQGRDTEAFF
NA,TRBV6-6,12,CASSTYTGELFF
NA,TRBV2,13,CASSEVGTNEQFF
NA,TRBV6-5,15,CASSLGGGGQETQYF
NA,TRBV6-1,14,CAANREQTNQPQHF
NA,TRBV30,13,CAWNPDYSYEQYF
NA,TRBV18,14,CASSPYPPPYEQYF
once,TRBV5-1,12,CATCTTNEKLFF
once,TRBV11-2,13,CASSFYYQETQYF
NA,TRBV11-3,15,CASSETGTGGYEQYF
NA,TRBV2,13,CASREGQNQPQHF
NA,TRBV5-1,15,CASVQDASSYNEQFF
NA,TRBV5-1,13,CASSPIGGREAFF
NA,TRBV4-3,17,CASSQDFDRGGTVTQYF
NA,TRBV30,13,CAWSDRRSGPQHF
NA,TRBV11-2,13,CASSRRTAYEQYF
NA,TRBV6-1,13,CASSEISGYEQYF
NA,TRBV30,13,CAWSAGGSETQYF
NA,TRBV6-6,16,CASSYGTGGSTDTQYF
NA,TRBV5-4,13,CASSLGGSETQYF
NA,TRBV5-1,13,CASSFWGGTEAFF
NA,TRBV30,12,CAWSVPGSEQYF
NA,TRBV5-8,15,CASSLLDENTGELFF
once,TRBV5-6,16,CASIKRGVQNTGELFF
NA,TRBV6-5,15,CASSRDSPTNYGYTF
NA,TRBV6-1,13,CASLRQLQETQYF
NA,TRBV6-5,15,CASSYWQGAGYEQYF
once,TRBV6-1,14,CASSEGRGYNEQFF
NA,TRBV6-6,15,CASSSLGTAHYGYTF
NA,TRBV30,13,CAWGGRTDSPLHF